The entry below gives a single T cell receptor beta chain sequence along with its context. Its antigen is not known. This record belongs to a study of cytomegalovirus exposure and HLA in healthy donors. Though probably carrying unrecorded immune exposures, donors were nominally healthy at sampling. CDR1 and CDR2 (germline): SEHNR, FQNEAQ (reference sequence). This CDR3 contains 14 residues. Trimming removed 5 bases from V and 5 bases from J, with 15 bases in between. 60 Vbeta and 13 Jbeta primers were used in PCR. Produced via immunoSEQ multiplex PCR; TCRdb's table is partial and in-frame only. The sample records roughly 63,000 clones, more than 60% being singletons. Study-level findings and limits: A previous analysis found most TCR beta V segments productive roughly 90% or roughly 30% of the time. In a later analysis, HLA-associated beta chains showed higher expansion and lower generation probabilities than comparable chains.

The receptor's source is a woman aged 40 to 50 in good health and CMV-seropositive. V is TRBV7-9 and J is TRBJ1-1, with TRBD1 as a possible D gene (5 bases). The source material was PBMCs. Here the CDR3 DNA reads TGTGCCAGCAGCCGATCGGGACTCTCTACTGAAGCTTTCTTT. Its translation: CASSRSGLSTEAFF.